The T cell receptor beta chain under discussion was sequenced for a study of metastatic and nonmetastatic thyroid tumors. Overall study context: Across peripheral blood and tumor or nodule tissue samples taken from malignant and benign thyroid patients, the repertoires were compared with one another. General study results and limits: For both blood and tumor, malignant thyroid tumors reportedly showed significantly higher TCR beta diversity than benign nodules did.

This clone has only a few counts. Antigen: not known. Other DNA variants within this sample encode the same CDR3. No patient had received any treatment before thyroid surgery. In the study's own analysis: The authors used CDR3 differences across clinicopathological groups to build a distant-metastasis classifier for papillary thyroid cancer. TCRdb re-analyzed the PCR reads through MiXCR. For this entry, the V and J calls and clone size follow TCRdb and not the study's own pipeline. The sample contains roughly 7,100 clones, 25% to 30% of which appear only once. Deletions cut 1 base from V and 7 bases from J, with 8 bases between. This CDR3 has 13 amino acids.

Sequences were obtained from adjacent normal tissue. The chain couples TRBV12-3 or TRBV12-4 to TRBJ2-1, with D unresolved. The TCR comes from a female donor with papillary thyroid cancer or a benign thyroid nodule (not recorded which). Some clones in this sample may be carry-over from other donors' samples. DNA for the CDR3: TGTGCCAGCAGTTTAGGTTTGAGGAATGAGCAGTTCTTC. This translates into CASSLGLRNEQFF.